This entry features one TCR beta chain sequence. Germline lookup yields CDR1 KGHSH and CDR2 LQKENI. The CDR3 runs to 13 residues. Trimming took 5 bases from V and 3 from J, leaving 10 bases between them. In the authors' methods: Amplification from reference gene primers served as the basis for estimated nucleated cell counts. Only in-frame clones appear in the TCRdb table, and some are missing; sequencing was by immunoSEQ multiplex PCR. Clonal size and the V and J genes are those of that table, whereas D and trimming came from the DNA. The sample contains 230,000 or so clones, around 85% of which appear only once. The data were obtained in a study of blood T cell repertoires in COVID-19. About the research overall: Samples representing acute and convalescent COVID-19 were sourced from the United States, Italy and Spain. Sources were T cells, B-cell-depleted T cells, or PBMCs; the material itself was cDNA or gDNA.

The sequenced material came from peripheral blood. V usage is TRBV18 and J usage is TRBJ1-2, with D perhaps TRBD1 (5 bases). The source is a human donor in a cohort sampled during active COVID-19. CDR3 sequence: CASSGAGYYGYTF. The CDR3 DNA reads as TGTGCCAGCTCAGGGGCTGGCTACTATGGCTACACCTTC.